Sequencing of this TCR beta chain was carried out in a study of T cells in localized non-small cell lung cancer. Study-wide results and caveats: Researchers found a median around 57 of the top 100 tumor clones in adjacent lung. Uninvolved adjacent lung had more T cell clonality than any other tissue, topping tumor.

As for this clone: Its antigen is currently unknown.

Clones were read by immunoSEQ multiplex PCR, and TCRdb kept only the in-frame ones, dropping some. The table has around 48,000 clones, 60% to 85% seen once. The material was peripheral blood, obtained before any cancer treatment. This clonotype originated in a man aged 35-69 years with stage I squamous cell lung carcinoma.

CDR3 region: CASSLSQGATRTEAFF. The CDR3 DNA follows: TGTGCCAGCTCACTATCGCAGGGCGCGACGCGAACTGAAGCTTTCTTT. This chain connects TRBV18 to TRBJ1-1, with D possibly matching TRBD1 (5 bases). The CDR3 loop spans 16 amino acids. CDR1 and CDR2 (germline): KGHSH, LQKENI. Trimming removed 4 bases from V and 5 bases from J, with 20 bases in between.